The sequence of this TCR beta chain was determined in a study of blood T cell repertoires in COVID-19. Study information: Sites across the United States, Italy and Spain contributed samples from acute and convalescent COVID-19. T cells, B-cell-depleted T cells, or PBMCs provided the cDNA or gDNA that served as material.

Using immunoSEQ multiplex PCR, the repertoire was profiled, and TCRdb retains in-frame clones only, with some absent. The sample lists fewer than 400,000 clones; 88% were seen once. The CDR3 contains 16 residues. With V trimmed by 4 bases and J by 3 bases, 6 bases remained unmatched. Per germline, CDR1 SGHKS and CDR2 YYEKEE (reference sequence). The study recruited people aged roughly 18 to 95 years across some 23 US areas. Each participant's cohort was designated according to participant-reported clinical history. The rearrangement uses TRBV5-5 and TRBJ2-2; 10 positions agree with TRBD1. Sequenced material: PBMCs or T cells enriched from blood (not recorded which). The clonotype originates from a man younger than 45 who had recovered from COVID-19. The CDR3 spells CASSPDRGPYTGELFF. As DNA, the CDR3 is TGTGCCAGCAGCCCCGACAGGGGGCCATACACCGGGGAGCTGTTTTTT.